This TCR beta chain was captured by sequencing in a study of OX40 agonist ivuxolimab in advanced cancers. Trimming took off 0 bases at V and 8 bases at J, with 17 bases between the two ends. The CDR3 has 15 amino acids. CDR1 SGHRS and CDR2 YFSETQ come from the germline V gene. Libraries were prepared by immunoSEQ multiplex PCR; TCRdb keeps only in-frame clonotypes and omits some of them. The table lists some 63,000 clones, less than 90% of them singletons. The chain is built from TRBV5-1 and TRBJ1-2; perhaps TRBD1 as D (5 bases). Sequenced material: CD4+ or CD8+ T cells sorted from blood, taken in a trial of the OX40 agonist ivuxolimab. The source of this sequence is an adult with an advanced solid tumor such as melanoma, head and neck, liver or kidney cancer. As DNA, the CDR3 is TGCGCCAGCAGCTTGGCCGCAGGGACGTCTGAGGGCTACACCTTC. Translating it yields CASSLAAGTSEGYTF.